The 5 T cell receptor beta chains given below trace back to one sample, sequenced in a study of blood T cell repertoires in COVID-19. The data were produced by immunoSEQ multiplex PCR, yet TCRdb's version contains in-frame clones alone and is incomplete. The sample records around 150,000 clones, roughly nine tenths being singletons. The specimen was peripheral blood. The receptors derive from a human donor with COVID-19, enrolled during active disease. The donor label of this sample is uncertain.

CDR3 in amino acids: CALGTSGGPGGLQYF. DNA for the CDR3: TGTGCCTTAGGGACTAGCGGGGGGCCCGGTGGGTTGCAGTATTTT. This chain connects TRBV10-3 to TRBJ2-3; TRBD2 aligns across 15 bases. CDR1 ENHRY and CDR2 SYGVKD come from the germline V gene. The CDR3 totals 15 residues. V was clipped by 11 bases and J by 11 bases; unmatched bases: 14.

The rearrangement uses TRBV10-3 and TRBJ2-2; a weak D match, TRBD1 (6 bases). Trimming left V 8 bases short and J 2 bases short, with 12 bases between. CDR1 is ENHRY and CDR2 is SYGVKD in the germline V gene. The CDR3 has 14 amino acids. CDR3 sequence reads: CAIRRTVNTGELFF. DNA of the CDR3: TGTGCCATCCGGCGGACAGTAAACACCGGGGAGCTGTTTTTT.

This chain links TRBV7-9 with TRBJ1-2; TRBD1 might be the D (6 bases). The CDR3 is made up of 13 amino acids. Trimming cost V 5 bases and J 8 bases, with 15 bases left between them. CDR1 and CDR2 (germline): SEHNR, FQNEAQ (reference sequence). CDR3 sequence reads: CASSPGQYKGYTF. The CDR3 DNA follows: TGTGCCAGCAGCCCCGGACAGTATAAGGGCTACACCTTC.

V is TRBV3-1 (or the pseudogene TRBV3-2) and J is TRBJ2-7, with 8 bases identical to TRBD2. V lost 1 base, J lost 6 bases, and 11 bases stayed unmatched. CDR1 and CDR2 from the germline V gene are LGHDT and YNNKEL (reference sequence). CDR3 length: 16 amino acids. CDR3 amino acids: CASSQGGGGSGGEQYF. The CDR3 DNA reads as TGTGCCAGCAGCCAAGGAGGGGGAGGGAGCGGGGGCGAGCAGTACTTC.

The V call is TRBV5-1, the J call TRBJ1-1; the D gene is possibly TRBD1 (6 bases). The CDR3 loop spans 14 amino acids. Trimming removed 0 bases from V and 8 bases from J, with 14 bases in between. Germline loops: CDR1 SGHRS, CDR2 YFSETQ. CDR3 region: CASSLVNGGPEAFF. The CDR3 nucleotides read TGCGCCAGCAGCTTGGTTAACGGGGGGCCGGAAGCTTTCTTT.